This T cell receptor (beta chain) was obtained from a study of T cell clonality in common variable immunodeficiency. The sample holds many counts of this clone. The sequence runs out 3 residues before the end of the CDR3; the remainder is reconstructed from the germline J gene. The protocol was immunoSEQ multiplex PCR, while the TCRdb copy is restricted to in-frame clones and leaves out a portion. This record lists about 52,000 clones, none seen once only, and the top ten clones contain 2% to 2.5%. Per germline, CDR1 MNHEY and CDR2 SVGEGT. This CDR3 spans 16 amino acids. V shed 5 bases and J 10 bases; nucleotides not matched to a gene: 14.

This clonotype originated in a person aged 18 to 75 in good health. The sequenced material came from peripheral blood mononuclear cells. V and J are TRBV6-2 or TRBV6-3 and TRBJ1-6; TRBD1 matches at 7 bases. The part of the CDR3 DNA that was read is TGTGCCAGCAGTGACACAGGGGACCCGATATACTCACCC. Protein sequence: CASSDTGDPIYSP. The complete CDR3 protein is CASSDTGDPIYSPLHF.